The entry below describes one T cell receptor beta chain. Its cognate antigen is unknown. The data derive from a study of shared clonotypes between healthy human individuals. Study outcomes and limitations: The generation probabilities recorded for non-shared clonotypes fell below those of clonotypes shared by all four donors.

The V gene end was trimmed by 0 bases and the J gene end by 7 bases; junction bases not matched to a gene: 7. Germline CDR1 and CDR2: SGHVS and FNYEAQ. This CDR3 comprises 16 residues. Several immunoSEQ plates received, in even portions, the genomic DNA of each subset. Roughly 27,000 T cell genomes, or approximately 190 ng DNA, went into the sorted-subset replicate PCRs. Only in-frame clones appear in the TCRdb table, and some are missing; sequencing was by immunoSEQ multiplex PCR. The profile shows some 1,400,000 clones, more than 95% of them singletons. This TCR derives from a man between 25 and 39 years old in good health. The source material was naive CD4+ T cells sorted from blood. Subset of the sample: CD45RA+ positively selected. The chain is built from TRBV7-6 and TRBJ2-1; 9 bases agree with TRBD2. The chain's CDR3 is CASSLAISGSGNEQFF. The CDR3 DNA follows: TGTGCCAGCAGCTTAGCCATTAGCGGGAGTGGGAATGAGCAGTTCTTC.